These 24 T cell receptor beta chains share one sample of origin, sequenced in a study of T cells in Graves' hyperthyroidism and ophthalmopathy. RNA transcripts were the template for amplifying TCR beta CDR3 regions. Primed by the HTBI set, a first-round RT-PCR was run on the TCR CDR3. TCRdb reanalysed the multiplex PCR reads using MiXCR and keeps one entry per CDR3 protein. The repertoire holds about 740,000 distinct CDR3 sequences, with 12% to 15% as singletons. The sequenced material came from blood. The receptors were gathered from a young woman with Graves' hyperthyroidism.

Details on this clonotype: Without the conserved terminal phenylalanine or tryptophan, this CDR3 likely stems from a read error. The chain links TRBV6-4 to TRBJ2-2; D is perhaps TRBD1 (5 bases). This CDR3 comprises 17 residues. Germline values: CDR1 MRHNA, CDR2 SNTAGT. Trimming shortened V by 0 bases and J by 5 bases, and 16 bases separated the two germline ends. CDR3 sequence reads: CASSDSGQGTETGELFL. The CDR3 DNA reads as TGTGCCAGCAGTGACTCGGGCCAGGGTACGGAGACCGGGGAGCTGTTTCTT.

The sample holds a few counts of this clonotype. V usage is TRBV2 and J usage is TRBJ2-1; 8 bases are shared with TRBD2. The CDR3 extends over 14 amino acids. The V and J ends lost 7 bases and 12 bases, in that order; junction bases with no gene match: 14. Per the germline V gene, CDR1 is SNHLY and CDR2 is FYNNEI. The CDR3 nucleotides read TGTGCCAGCATTAGCGGGACCTACCTCGAGGGGCAGTTCTTC. Amino acid sequence: CASISGTYLEGQFF.

This chain uses TRBV28 with TRBJ2-7; no reliable D call. Trimming pared 10 bases from V and 4 bases from J, leaving 14 bases between. This CDR3 region has 12 residues. The V gene's germline CDR1 is MDHEN and CDR2 SYDVKM. The CDR3 sequence is CATLTNRYEQYF. DNA of the CDR3: TGTGCCACCTTAACAAATCGTTACGAGCAGTACTTC.

The rearrangement links TRBV5-1 to TRBJ2-1; 10 nucleotides match TRBD2. Trimming at V came to 1 base and at J to 9 bases, leaving 10 bases not matched to a gene. Per germline, CDR1 SGHRS and CDR2 YFSETQ. CDR3 length: 16 residues. CDR3 protein: CASSLTAGLAGVEQFF. Here the CDR3 DNA reads TGCGCCAGCAGCTTGACGGCGGGGCTAGCGGGAGTTGAGCAGTTCTTC.

The gene calls are TRBV2 and TRBJ2-6, with D perhaps TRBD2 (5 bases). CDR3 length: 19 amino acids. The V gene's germline CDR1 is SNHLY and CDR2 FYNNEI. V lost 4 bases, J lost 2 bases, and 21 bases lay in between. CDR3 bases: TGTGCCAGCAGTGTGAATACACTGGGAGTTTCGGCTGGGGCCAACGTCCTGACTTTC. Its translation: CASSVNTLGVSAGANVLTF.

J is TRBJ2-3 and V is TRBV5-1, with D possibly being TRBD2 (6 bases). The CDR3 sequence is 16 residues long. V was shortened by 3 bases and J by 0 bases, with 14 bases between the two germline ends. The germline gives CDR1 SGHRS, CDR2 YFSETQ. In DNA form, the CDR3 reads TGCGCCAGCAGCTCACTTGGTGGGGGGAGCACAGATACGCAGTATTTT. Its translation is CASSSLGGGSTDTQYF.

This clonotype was seen a handful of times. The rearrangement uses TRBV25-1 and TRBJ2-5, with unresolved D. CDR1 is MGHDK, CDR2 SYGVNS, per germline. This CDR3 region has 14 residues. Trimming removed 2 bases from V and 5 bases from J, with 12 bases in between. CDR3 protein: CASSEAGVVETQYF. The CDR3 nucleotides read TGTGCCAGCAGTGAAGCTGGGGTGGTGGAGACCCAGTACTTC.

This clonotype came up a few times. The CDR3: CAWRGDFSSYNEQFF. Here the CDR3 DNA reads TGTGCCTGGAGAGGCGATTTTAGCTCCTACAATGAGCAGTTCTTC. The rearrangement uses TRBV30 and TRBJ2-1, with unresolved D. Germline V gene sequence: CDR1 GTSNPN, CDR2 SVGIG (reference sequence). The germline V and J ends were trimmed by 3 bases and 0 bases, with 12 bases remaining between them. The CDR3 is made up of 15 amino acids.

The sample holds many counts of this clonotype. The rearrangement uses TRBV6-2 or TRBV6-3 and TRBJ2-1; TRBD1 is a possible D gene (7 bases). The CDR3 covers 15 residues. Trimming shortened V by 4 bases and J by 4 bases, and 14 bases separated the two germline ends. The germline V gene encodes CDR1 MNHEY and CDR2 SVGEGT. The DNA of the CDR3 is TGTGCCAGCAGTTCAGGGGGGACAGTATACAATGAGCAGTTCTTC. Residues: CASSSGGTVYNEQFF.

This clonotype occurred many times. This chain links TRBV4-1 with TRBJ1-4; no definite D call. The CDR3 extends over 12 amino acids. Germline V lookup: CDR1 MGHRA, CDR2 YSYEKL. V was clipped by 5 bases and J by 5 bases, with 6 bases between them. For the CDR3, the DNA is TGCGCCAGCAGCAGGCCGAATGAAAAACTGTTTTTT. Residues: CASSRPNEKLFF.

This rearrangement joins TRBV20-1 to TRBJ2-3; TRBD2 matches at 7 bases. J gave up 1 base and V 6 bases, and 7 bases lay outside the gene matches. The CDR3 totals 14 residues. Germline CDR1 DFQATT, CDR2 SNEGSKA (reference sequence). The CDR3 spells CSAWPLAGTDTQYF. CDR3 coding DNA: TGCAGTGCCTGGCCCCTAGCGGGCACAGATACGCAGTATTTT.

At least ten counts were recorded for this clonotype. V and J are TRBV6-2 or TRBV6-3 and TRBJ1-2; 8 bases map to TRBD1. The V gene end was trimmed by 6 bases and the J gene end by 2 bases; junction bases not matched to a gene: 5. The CDR3 is 14 residues long. Germline V CDR1 and CDR2: MNHEY, SVGEGT. CDR3 amino acids: CASSPGGYNYGYTF. In DNA form, the CDR3 reads TGTGCCAGCAGCCCAGGGGGCTACAACTATGGCTACACCTTC.

V and J are TRBV19 and TRBJ2-7; 8 nucleotides align to TRBD1. Germline lookup yields CDR1 LNHDA and CDR2 SQIVND (reference sequence). J lost 0 bases, V lost 5 bases, and 6 bases had no gene match. This CDR3 has 15 residues. The CDR3 sequence is CASSLSGGRSYEQYF. For the CDR3, the DNA is TGTGCCAGTAGTCTCTCAGGGGGCCGCTCCTACGAGCAGTACTTC.

This clonotype was seen ten or more times. The rearrangement links TRBV7-9 to TRBJ2-1; 9 positions agree with TRBD2. The CDR3 runs to 14 residues. CDR1 is SEHNR and CDR2 is FQNEAQ in the germline V gene (reference sequence). After removal of 8 bases from V and 2 bases from J, the junction contained 4 bases not matched to a gene. CDR3 coding DNA: TGTGCCAGCGGGGGGACTAGCCCCTACAATGAGCAGTTCTTC. It is translated as CASGGTSPYNEQFF.

This clonotype showed up many times. The chain employs TRBV11-2 and TRBJ2-7; TRBD2 aligns across 13 bases. V shed 6 bases and J 3 bases; nucleotides not matched to a gene: 5. This CDR3 contains 15 residues. Looked up from germline, CDR1 is SGHAT and CDR2 is FQNNGV. In DNA form, the CDR3 reads TGTGCCAGCAGGCCTCGGACTAGCGGGAGCTACGAGCAGTACTTC. It yields the protein CASRPRTSGSYEQYF.

The V call is TRBV24-1, the J call TRBJ1-5; possible D gene TRBD1, 5 bases. V gave up 4 bases and J gave up 0 bases, with 12 bases separating them. Germline V lookup: CDR1 KGHDR, CDR2 SFDVKD. CDR3 length equals 16 residues. Here the CDR3 DNA reads TGTGCCACCAGTGAGGGGACGGCCTATAGCAATCAGCCCCAGCATTTT. As protein: CATSEGTAYSNQPQHF.

In this sample, this clonotype turned up many times. V usage is TRBV13 and J usage is TRBJ1-3; D perhaps matches TRBD1 (6 bases). V lost 0 bases and J lost 2, with 11 bases in between. CDR3 length: 16 amino acids. Germline values: CDR1 PRHDT, CDR2 FYEKMQ (reference sequence). The CDR3 DNA follows: TGTGCCAGCAGCTTAGGCCCCCCAGGGGCTGGAAACACCATATATTTT. Encoded protein: CASSLGPPGAGNTIYF.

Remarks on this clonotype: This sequence may be a read error, since a much larger clone differs from it by one base. The chain links TRBV11-1 to TRBJ2-2, with 7 positions matching TRBD1. The CDR3 has 16 residues. The germline CDR1 and CDR2 sequences are SGHAT and FQDESV (reference sequence). DNA for the CDR3: TGTGCCGGCAGCTTAGGGGCAGGGGGAGCCACCGGGGAGCTGTTTTTT. This codes for CAGSLGAGGATGELFF.

On this clonotype itself: A much larger clone lies a single base off, so this may be a read error. The gene calls are TRBV6-5 and TRBJ2-1; D remains unclear. This CDR3 spans 17 amino acids. Trimming removed 4 bases from V and 0 bases from J, with 16 bases in between. Germline V lookup: CDR1 MNHEY, CDR2 SVGAGI. The CDR3 region is CASSWALSASSYNEQFF. In nucleotides, the CDR3 is TGTGCCAGCAGTTGGGCCCTTAGTGCTAGCTCCTACAATGAGCAGTTCTTC.

This clonotype showed up just a few times. This chain connects TRBV2 to TRBJ1-4; 10 bases agree with TRBD1. The V gene end was trimmed by 5 bases and the J gene end by 6 bases; junction bases not matched to a gene: 6. The germline CDR1 and CDR2 sequences are SNHLY and FYNNEI. CDR3 length: 15 residues. The DNA for the CDR3 is TGTGCCAGCAGTCGGTCCGGGACAGGGGATGAAAAACTGTTTTTT. Translated: CASSRSGTGDEKLFF.

At least ten counts were recorded for this clonotype. The gene calls are TRBV18 and TRBJ2-5, with a weak D call TRBD1 (5 bases). V was cut by 11 bases and J by 5 bases, with 9 bases left in between. This CDR3 contains 10 residues. Per germline, CDR1 KGHSH and CDR2 LQKENI. The CDR3 loop is CALRGETQYF. The CDR3 DNA is TGTGCCCTTAGGGGTGAGACCCAGTACTTC.

Regarding this clonotype: A read error is possible here, since a much larger clone lies one base away. The J gene is TRBJ2-5, the V gene TRBV28; 8 bases are a match to TRBD1. The CDR3 contains 14 residues. Germline V lookup: CDR1 MDHEN, CDR2 SYDVKM. The CDR3 reads CARRRTGFQQTQYF. In nucleotides, the CDR3 is TGTGCCCGCAGGCGGACAGGGTTCCAACAGACCCAGTACTTC.

This clonotype was recorded many times. The chain recombines TRBV20-1 with TRBJ2-3; 8 nucleotides align to TRBD2. CDR1 is DFQATT, CDR2 SNEGSKA, per germline (reference sequence). CDR3 length equals 15 residues. J was trimmed by 2 bases and V by 3 bases; bases with no gene match: 7. The CDR3 DNA follows: TGCAGTGCTAGCGCAATAGCGGGATTCACAGATACGCAGTATTTT. Translation gives CSASAIAGFTDTQYF.

In this sample, this clonotype turned up many times. The chain joins TRBV29-1 to TRBJ2-2; D ambiguous. CDR1 and CDR2 (germline): SQVTM, ANQGSEA. This CDR3 is built from 12 residues. The V and J ends lost 5 bases and 1 base respectively, with 5 bases between them. The CDR3 coding sequence is TGCAGCGTTCCAGAGAACACCGGGGAGCTGTTTTTT. Translated, it gives CSVPENTGELFF.